Listed below are T cell receptor beta chains from one sample, sequenced in a study of T cells in Graves' hyperthyroidism and ophthalmopathy. MiXCR was run by TCRdb on the multiplex PCR reads, yielding one entry per CDR3 protein. The profile covers more than 300,000 distinct CDR3 sequences, with approximately 14% appearing a single time and about 19% taken by the ten largest. Sequences were obtained from blood. The receptors here all came from a woman under 40 with Graves' ophthalmopathy. Each CDR3 is given with its conserved first and last residue. Fields, in order: clone size, D gene, V gene, J gene, CDR3 DNA, CDR3 protein. The D gene is left open where the match is weak. Expanded clones get a size class; other rows say once, few or many, or leave the size out.

>.|.|TRBV11-2|TRBJ2-2
TGTGCCAGCAGCTTATTTCAGGTTGTGGAGCTGCTTTTT
CASSLFQVVELLF
>many|.|TRBV12-3/TRBV12-4|TRBJ2-2
TGTGCCAGCAGTTTAAATCGGGGCGGGGAGCTGTTTTTT
CASSLNRGGELFF
>.|TRBD2|TRBV4-1|TRBJ2-3
TGCGCCAGCAGCCGGACTAGCGGGTCTTTCATAGATACGCAGTATTTT
CASSRTSGSFIDTQYF
>many|TRBD1|TRBV30|TRBJ2-5
TGTGCCTGGAGCCTCGACAGGGTCCAAGAGACCCAGTACTTC
CAWSLDRVQETQYF
>many|.|TRBV4-1|TRBJ2-5
TGCGCCAGCAGCCAAGATTGGCAGGGGGGTGCGGAGACCCAGTACTTC
CASSQDWQGGAETQYF
>.|.|TRBV19|TRBJ1-3
TGTGCCAGTGCCGGCCCCCGTGATGACTCTGGAAACACCATATATTTT
CASAGPRDDSGNTIYF
>.|TRBD2|TRBV20-1|TRBJ2-3
TGCAGTGCTAAGGGACTATCGGTATACGATACGCAGTATTTT
CSAKGLSVYDTQYF
>many|TRBD1|TRBV29-1|TRBJ2-1
TGCAGCGCCGGGCGACAGGGAAACAATGAGCAGTTCTTC
CSAGRQGNNEQFF
>many|.|TRBV18|TRBJ1-1
TGTGCCAGCCTCCAAGGGATTAACACTGAAGCTTTCTTT
CASLQGINTEAFF
>.|TRBD1|TRBV6-1|TRBJ2-7
TGTGCCAGCAGTGAAGAACCGGGACAGGTCCTCAGGGACGAGCAGTACTTC
CASSEEPGQVLRDEQYF